This is a list of T cell receptor beta chains from one sample in a study of blood T cell repertoires in COVID-19. Sequencing used immunoSEQ multiplex PCR; TCRdb keeps in-frame clones, though not all of them. Among tens of thousands of clones, approximately 80% were seen once, and the ten largest hold roughly 15%. The sample consisted of peripheral blood. The source is a woman older than 75 with acute or convalescent COVID-19. Both conserved end residues are part of each CDR3. Each record gives: CDR3 protein, CDR3 DNA, V gene, J gene, clone size, D gene. The D gene is left open where the match is weak. The size of a clone is reported for some rows only, either as once, few or many, or as a class for expanded clones.

cdr3_aa: CSVPTTANYGYTF
cdr3_nt: TGCAGCGTACCGACAACTGCTAACTATGGCTACACCTTC
v_call: TRBV29-1
j_call: TRBJ1-2
clone_size: .
d_call: .

cdr3_aa: CATSRGLDYNEQFF
cdr3_nt: TGTGCCACCAGCAGAGGCCTAGACTACAATGAGCAGTTCTTC
v_call: TRBV15
j_call: TRBJ2-1
clone_size: .
d_call: .

cdr3_aa: CASSSASGGVWDTQYF
cdr3_nt: TGTGCCAGCAGTTCGGCTAGCGGGGGGGTATGGGATACGCAGTATTTT
v_call: TRBV6-6
j_call: TRBJ2-3
clone_size: .
d_call: TRBD2

cdr3_aa: CASSPSRGYEQFF
cdr3_nt: TGTGCCAGCAGTCCCTCCAGGGGATATGAGCAGTTCTTC
v_call: TRBV28
j_call: TRBJ2-1
clone_size: .
d_call: .

cdr3_aa: CASSPGQGPGNTIYF
cdr3_nt: TGTGCCAGCAGCCCCGGACAGGGTCCTGGAAACACCATATATTTT
v_call: TRBV11-3
j_call: TRBJ1-3
clone_size: .
d_call: TRBD1

cdr3_aa: CASRGKDFWYEQYF
cdr3_nt: TGTGCCAGTAGGGGCAAGGACTTCTGGTACGAGCAGTACTTC
v_call: TRBV19
j_call: TRBJ2-7
clone_size: .
d_call: .

cdr3_aa: CASSESSSNPNQPQHF
cdr3_nt: TGTGCCAGCAGTGAAAGTAGCAGTAACCCCAATCAGCCCCAGCATTTT
v_call: TRBV6-1
j_call: TRBJ1-5
clone_size: .
d_call: .

cdr3_aa: CASRAQGDTGELFF
cdr3_nt: TGTGCCAGCAGAGCCCAGGGGGACACCGGGGAGCTGTTTTTT
v_call: TRBV2
j_call: TRBJ2-2
clone_size: .
d_call: TRBD1

cdr3_aa: CASADYSGNTIYF
cdr3_nt: TGTGCCAGCGCGGACTACTCTGGAAACACCATATATTTT
v_call: TRBV19
j_call: TRBJ1-3
clone_size: .
d_call: .

cdr3_aa: CAISPSTVQETQYF
cdr3_nt: TGTGCCATCAGTCCTTCGACAGTTCAAGAGACCCAGTACTTC
v_call: TRBV10-3
j_call: TRBJ2-5
clone_size: .
d_call: .

cdr3_aa: CASSLSATGGSFPLAFF
cdr3_nt: TGTGCCAGCAGCTTGTCTGCGACAGGGGGGTCTTTCCCTTTAGCTTTCTTT
v_call: TRBV5-6
j_call: TRBJ1-1
clone_size: .
d_call: TRBD1

cdr3_aa: CASSWRGELFF
cdr3_nt: TGTGCCAGCTCCTGGCGGGGGGAGCTGTTTTTT
v_call: TRBV6-5
j_call: TRBJ2-2
clone_size: .
d_call: .

cdr3_aa: CASSATGYQPQHF
cdr3_nt: TGCGCCAGCAGTGCCACAGGTTATCAGCCCCAGCATTTT
v_call: TRBV10-1
j_call: TRBJ1-5
clone_size: few
d_call: .

cdr3_aa: CASSLKGAGVNTEAFF
cdr3_nt: TGTGCCAGCAGCCTAAAGGGCGCAGGGGTGAACACTGAAGCTTTCTTT
v_call: TRBV3-1/TRBV3-2
j_call: TRBJ1-1
clone_size: .
d_call: .

cdr3_aa: CASRYRNNEKLFF
cdr3_nt: TGTGCCAGCAGGTACAGGAATAATGAAAAACTGTTTTTT
v_call: TRBV5-8
j_call: TRBJ1-4
clone_size: .
d_call: .

cdr3_aa: CASSQEGPGTNYGYTF
cdr3_nt: TGCGCCAGCAGCCAAGAGGGGCCAGGAACTAACTATGGCTACACCTTC
v_call: TRBV4-1
j_call: TRBJ1-2
clone_size: .
d_call: .

cdr3_aa: CASSAMTGGLTYNEQFF
cdr3_nt: TGTGCCAGCAGCGCAATGACAGGGGGCTTGACCTACAATGAGCAGTTCTTC
v_call: TRBV7-9
j_call: TRBJ2-1
clone_size: .
d_call: TRBD1

cdr3_aa: CASSEEGRGKLFF
cdr3_nt: TGTGCCAGCAGTGAGGAGGGGAGGGGAAAACTGTTTTTT
v_call: TRBV2
j_call: TRBJ1-4
clone_size: few
d_call: .

cdr3_aa: CASSRGQGAPLNQPQHF
cdr3_nt: TGTGCCAGCAGCCGAGGACAGGGGGCCCCACTCAATCAGCCCCAGCATTTT
v_call: TRBV3-1/TRBV3-2
j_call: TRBJ1-5
clone_size: .
d_call: TRBD1

cdr3_aa: CASSVEGDRNQPQHF
cdr3_nt: TGTGCCAGCAGCGTAGAAGGGGATCGCAATCAGCCCCAGCATTTT
v_call: TRBV9
j_call: TRBJ1-5
clone_size: .
d_call: .

cdr3_aa: CASSFVTSGGSEQFF
cdr3_nt: TGTGCCAGCAGCTTTGTGACTAGCGGGGGAAGTGAGCAGTTCTTC
v_call: TRBV5-6
j_call: TRBJ2-1
clone_size: .
d_call: TRBD2

cdr3_aa: CASSLVRGRTNEKLFF
cdr3_nt: TGTGCCAGCAGTCTCGTCAGGGGGCGGACTAATGAAAAACTGTTTTTT
v_call: TRBV28
j_call: TRBJ1-4
clone_size: .
d_call: TRBD1

cdr3_aa: CASSLAGGGSQPQHF
cdr3_nt: TGTGCCAGCAGCTTAGCCGGAGGGGGCAGCCAGCCCCAGCATTTT
v_call: TRBV7-2
j_call: TRBJ1-5
clone_size: .
d_call: TRBD1

cdr3_aa: CASSLEFTAGNTIYF
cdr3_nt: TGTGCCAGCAGCTTGGAGTTCACAGCTGGAAACACCATATATTTT
v_call: TRBV5-6
j_call: TRBJ1-3
clone_size: .
d_call: .

cdr3_aa: CASSARPGTGGRNEQFF
cdr3_nt: TGTGCCAGTAGCGCTCGCCCCGGGACAGGGGGTAGGAATGAGCAGTTCTTC
v_call: TRBV19
j_call: TRBJ2-1
clone_size: .
d_call: TRBD1

cdr3_aa: CASSPLPRGRANVLTF
cdr3_nt: TGCGCCAGCAGCCCCCTCCCCAGGGGGCGGGCCAACGTCCTGACTTTC
v_call: TRBV4-1
j_call: TRBJ2-6
clone_size: .
d_call: TRBD1

cdr3_aa: CASSVRTENTEAFF
cdr3_nt: TGTGCCAGCAGCGTACGGACAGAGAACACTGAAGCTTTCTTT
v_call: TRBV9
j_call: TRBJ1-1
clone_size: once
d_call: .

cdr3_aa: CASSERTSGGAFNEQFF
cdr3_nt: TGTGCCAGCAGTGAACGGACTAGCGGGGGGGCCTTCAATGAGCAGTTCTTC
v_call: TRBV2
j_call: TRBJ2-1
clone_size: few
d_call: TRBD2

cdr3_aa: CASSDNSNTEAFF
cdr3_nt: TGTGCCAGCAGTGACAACAGCAACACTGAAGCTTTCTTT
v_call: TRBV2
j_call: TRBJ1-1
clone_size: few
d_call: .

cdr3_aa: CASSLERGAHYEQYF
cdr3_nt: TGTGCCAGCAGCTTAGAGCGGGGGGCTCACTACGAGCAGTACTTC
v_call: TRBV11-2
j_call: TRBJ2-7
clone_size: .
d_call: TRBD2

cdr3_aa: CASSPGKLFF
cdr3_nt: TGTGCCAGCAGTCCCGGAAAACTGTTTTTT
v_call: TRBV28
j_call: TRBJ1-4
clone_size: .
d_call: .

cdr3_aa: CSVSSGGNEQFF
cdr3_nt: TGCAGCGTTTCCTCGGGGGGGAATGAGCAGTTCTTC
v_call: TRBV29-1
j_call: TRBJ2-1
clone_size: .
d_call: TRBD2

cdr3_aa: CASSEDYNEQFF
cdr3_nt: TGTGCCAGCAGCGAGGATTACAATGAGCAGTTCTTC
v_call: TRBV5-4
j_call: TRBJ2-1
clone_size: .
d_call: .

cdr3_aa: CASSWTTGTSRDGELFF
cdr3_nt: TGCGCCAGCAGCTGGACAACCGGGACTAGCAGGGACGGGGAGCTGTTTTTT
v_call: TRBV5-1
j_call: TRBJ2-2
clone_size: few
d_call: TRBD2

cdr3_aa: CASSSDGGAWDTQYF
cdr3_nt: TGTGCCAGTAGTAGCGACGGGGGGGCCTGGGATACGCAGTATTTT
v_call: TRBV19
j_call: TRBJ2-3
clone_size: .
d_call: TRBD2

cdr3_aa: CASSFSSGSFANTGELFF
cdr3_nt: TGTGCCAGCAGCTTTTCTAGCGGGTCGTTCGCGAACACCGGGGAGCTGTTTTTT
v_call: TRBV11-2
j_call: TRBJ2-2
clone_size: .
d_call: TRBD2

cdr3_aa: CSVLAGGSAYNEQFF
cdr3_nt: TGCAGCGTGCTAGCGGGGGGGAGCGCGTACAATGAGCAGTTCTTC
v_call: TRBV29-1
j_call: TRBJ2-1
clone_size: .
d_call: TRBD2

cdr3_aa: CASSSPTGGAYNEQFF
cdr3_nt: TGTGCCAGCAGTTCCCCTACGGGGGGGGCCTACAATGAGCAGTTCTTC
v_call: TRBV6-2/TRBV6-3
j_call: TRBJ2-1
clone_size: .
d_call: TRBD2

cdr3_aa: CASGRDNSNQPQHF
cdr3_nt: TGTGCCAGCGGACGGGACAATAGCAATCAGCCCCAGCATTTT
v_call: TRBV2
j_call: TRBJ1-5
clone_size: once
d_call: .

cdr3_aa: CASSSFYRGLLESTDTQYF
cdr3_nt: TGTGCCAGTAGTTCGTTCTACAGGGGGCTCCTCGAATCCACAGATACGCAGTATTTT
v_call: TRBV19
j_call: TRBJ2-3
clone_size: .
d_call: TRBD1

cdr3_aa: CATSDLHGGGGPPETQYF
cdr3_nt: TGTGCCACCAGTGATTTGCACGGTGGCGGGGGGCCGCCAGAGACCCAGTACTTC
v_call: TRBV24-1
j_call: TRBJ2-5
clone_size: .
d_call: TRBD2

cdr3_aa: CASSHPGTGEGADTQYF
cdr3_nt: TGTGCCAGCAGCCACCCCGGGACAGGGGAGGGGGCAGATACGCAGTATTTT
v_call: TRBV4-2
j_call: TRBJ2-3
clone_size: few
d_call: TRBD1

cdr3_aa: CASSVTSGSYEQYF
cdr3_nt: TGTGCCAGCAGCGTGACTAGCGGCTCCTACGAGCAGTACTTC
v_call: TRBV5-4
j_call: TRBJ2-7
clone_size: .
d_call: TRBD2

cdr3_aa: CSVEGGQGLNTEAFF
cdr3_nt: TGCAGCGTTGAAGGGGGACAGGGGTTGAACACTGAAGCTTTCTTT
v_call: TRBV29-1
j_call: TRBJ1-1
clone_size: .
d_call: TRBD1

cdr3_aa: CAWSRGQKSPLHF
cdr3_nt: TGTGCCTGGAGCCGTGGGCAAAAGTCACCCCTCCACTTT
v_call: TRBV30
j_call: TRBJ1-6
clone_size: .
d_call: .

cdr3_aa: CASSVWSVRGETQYF
cdr3_nt: TGTGCCAGCAGCGTCTGGTCGGTCAGGGGAGAGACCCAGTACTTC
v_call: TRBV11-1
j_call: TRBJ2-5
clone_size: .
d_call: .

cdr3_aa: CASSSSVTNTGELFF
cdr3_nt: TGTGCCAGCAGCTCTAGCGTAACGAACACCGGGGAGCTGTTTTTT
v_call: TRBV7-3
j_call: TRBJ2-2
clone_size: .
d_call: .

cdr3_aa: CASSNRLNTGELFF
cdr3_nt: TGTGCCAGCAGCAATAGACTGAACACCGGGGAGCTGTTTTTT
v_call: TRBV21-1
j_call: TRBJ2-2
clone_size: .
d_call: .

cdr3_aa: CAISEGKGATNTEAFF
cdr3_nt: TGTGCCATCAGTGAGGGCAAGGGGGCGACGAACACTGAAGCTTTCTTT
v_call: TRBV10-3
j_call: TRBJ1-1
clone_size: .
d_call: TRBD1

cdr3_aa: CASSFRTGTNEKLFF
cdr3_nt: TGTGCCAGCAGCTTCCGGACAGGCACTAATGAAAAACTGTTTTTT
v_call: TRBV9
j_call: TRBJ1-4
clone_size: few
d_call: TRBD1

cdr3_aa: CASSPTPSDGYTF
cdr3_nt: TGTGCCAGCAGCCCCACCCCTTCGGATGGCTACACCTTC
v_call: TRBV9
j_call: TRBJ1-2
clone_size: .
d_call: .

cdr3_aa: CASRSSGGRSGETQYF
cdr3_nt: TGTGCCAGCAGGTCTAGCGGGGGAAGGAGTGGAGAGACCCAGTACTTC
v_call: TRBV11-3
j_call: TRBJ2-5
clone_size: .
d_call: TRBD2

cdr3_aa: CASGTTGNQYF
cdr3_nt: TGTGCTAGTGGCACGACAGGGAACCAGTACTTC
v_call: TRBV12-5
j_call: TRBJ2-5
clone_size: .
d_call: TRBD1

cdr3_aa: CASSRDRLNTGELFF
cdr3_nt: TGTGCCAGCAGTAGGGACAGGCTGAACACCGGGGAGCTGTTTTTT
v_call: TRBV2
j_call: TRBJ2-2
clone_size: .
d_call: TRBD1

cdr3_aa: CASSLRQGAFYGYTF
cdr3_nt: TGTGCCAGCAGCCTAAGACAGGGGGCCTTCTATGGCTACACCTTC
v_call: TRBV14
j_call: TRBJ1-2
clone_size: .
d_call: TRBD1

cdr3_aa: CASSLTAGDYGYTF
cdr3_nt: TGTGCCAGCAGCTTAACAGCAGGGGACTATGGCTACACCTTC
v_call: TRBV7-3
j_call: TRBJ1-2
clone_size: .
d_call: .

cdr3_aa: CASSLVGSGQFF
cdr3_nt: TGTGCCAGCAGCTTAGTGGGGAGTGGGCAGTTCTTC
v_call: TRBV7-9
j_call: TRBJ2-1
clone_size: .
d_call: .

cdr3_aa: CASSVHHGSSYNEQFF
cdr3_nt: TGTGCCAGCAGCGTTCATCATGGGAGCTCCTACAATGAGCAGTTCTTC
v_call: TRBV9
j_call: TRBJ2-1
clone_size: .
d_call: .

cdr3_aa: CASSQFRLGGYNEQFF
cdr3_nt: TGTGCCAGCAGCCAATTTCGACTCGGGGGCTACAATGAGCAGTTCTTC
v_call: TRBV3-1/TRBV3-2
j_call: TRBJ2-1
clone_size: .
d_call: .

cdr3_aa: CASRTHTRGDYGYTF
cdr3_nt: TGTGCCAGCAGAACGCACACCAGGGGTGACTATGGCTACACCTTC
v_call: TRBV6-5
j_call: TRBJ1-2
clone_size: .
d_call: .